These 9 T cell receptor beta chains share one sample of origin, sequenced in a study of CD8+ T cells in alopecia areata (dated by TCRdb to 2017 to 2018). Library preparation employed the immunoSEQ multiplex PCR assay. To provide template for TCR sequencing, every sample had RNA extracted and reverse transcribed into cDNA. The immuneACCESS repertoire file appears here via TCRdb, limited to in-frame rearrangements. These files lack a portion of the clones; in checked studies, under half of the deficit traces to unresolved V genes, and the cause of the others is not known. The sample comprises 270,000 or so clones, and every one was counted more than once. More than 1% of the sample rests with the top ten. Cells from mouse cutaneous lymph nodes were pooled, stained for CD4, CD8alpha, NKG2D, NKG2ACE and other markers, and then sorted on a BD Influx. Sample: CD4+ T cells sorted from a lymph node. All receptors come from a C3H/HeJ mouse with alopecia areata. The MHC haplotype carried by mice of this strain is H2-k.

In the case of this clone: Gene labels here are mouse ones. The CDR3 is cut off 3 residues early in the read; its end comes from the germline J gene. This specimen includes other DNA sequences encoding the same CDR3. The chain is built from TRBV19 and TRBJ1-6, with 9 bases aligning to TRBD1. TRBJ1-6 is an ORF for which the function is uncertain. The germline CDR1 and CDR2 sequences are FNHDT and SITEND (reference sequence). This CDR3 has 14 amino acids. Unmatched junction bases numbered 1, after V lost 5 bases and J lost 4 bases. The CDR3 sequence is CASRGQGYNSPLYF. The DNA read from the CDR3 is TGTGCCAGCAGAGGACAGGGGTATAATTCGCCC.

This clone was counted a few times. This may be a read error: a much more frequent sequence differs by one nucleotide. Mouse germline and gene names are used. The read is 4 residues too short to cover the CDR3 end, so that end is filled in from the germline J gene. The chain joins TRBV13-2 to TRBJ2-2; the D gene is possibly TRBD2 (5 bases). The germline gives CDR1 NNHNN, CDR2 SYGAGS (reference sequence). Trimming removed 2 bases at V and 5 bases at J, with 7 bases between. The CDR3 has 13 residues. CDR3: CASGEAGTGQLYF. Incomplete CDR3 DNA: TGTGCCAGCGGTGAGGCTGGGACCGGG.

This clone has more than one count but fewer than ten. All gene names here are mouse names. The CDR3 end falls 4 residues outside the read, so it is completed with the germline J gene. The sample holds other DNA sequences that translate to the same CDR3. The chain employs TRBV19 and TRBJ2-2, with a tentative D call TRBD1 (5 bases). The CDR3 length is 15 residues. The germline CDR1 and CDR2 sequences are FNHDT and SITEND (reference sequence). Trimming took off 0 bases at V and 0 bases at J, with 6 bases between the two ends. The CDR3 DNA, read in part, is TGTGCCAGCAGTATAGGAGGGGCAAACACCGGG. Translation gives CASSIGGANTG. The full CDR3 sequence reads CASSIGGANTGQLYF.

Concerning this clone: The genes are named according to mouse. The read falls 4 residues short of the CDR3 end, and the missing part is taken from the germline J gene. V is TRBV31 and J is TRBJ1-1; D ambiguous. The germline CDR1 and CDR2 sequences are GKSSPN and SITVG. V was pared by 1 base and J by 0 bases, with 3 bases between. This CDR3 comprises 12 residues. The CDR3 sequence: CAWSPTNTEVFF. Incomplete CDR3 DNA: TGTGCCTGGAGTCCAACAAACACA.

Note on this clone: Gene names and germline match the mouse. The missing CDR3 end, 4 residues past where the read stops, is filled in from the germline J gene. The chain joins TRBV13-3 to TRBJ2-5; TRBD1 is a possible D gene (6 bases). CDR1 NNHDY and CDR2 SYVADS come from the germline V gene. CDR3 size: 13 residues. V lost 4 bases and J 3 bases, leaving 9 bases between the germline ends. The CDR3 is CASSKQGQDTQYF. The DNA read from the CDR3 is TGTGCCAGCAGTAAACAGGGTCAAGAC. Using reference TRBV13-3 and TRBJ2-5 for the parts outside the CDR3, the full variable domain is EAAVTQSPRSKVAVTGGKVTLSCHQTNNHDYMYWYRQDTGHGLRLIHYSYVADSTEKGDIPDGYKASRPSQENFSLILELASLSQTAVYFCASSKQGQDTQYFGPGTRLLVL.

This clone was observed many times. Here the gene names and germline are mouse. The read ends 4 residues early relative to the CDR3; the germline J gene fills the gap. In the same sample, other DNA sequences code for this CDR3. The gene calls are TRBV19 and TRBJ2-1; TRBD2 matches at 9 bases. Germline CDR1 reads FNHDT; CDR2 reads SITEND (reference sequence). The CDR3 runs 15 residues. The ends lost 4 bases at V and 0 bases at J; junction bases unmatched: 2. The CDR3 sequence is CASSRLGVNYAEQFF. The CDR3 bases that were read are TGTGCCAGCAGTCGACTGGGGGTTAACTATGCT. Drawing the rest from reference TRBV19 and TRBJ2-1, the complete variable domain is GGIITQTPKFLIGQEGQKLTLKCQQNFNHDTMYWYRQDSGKGLRLIYYSITENDLQKGDLSEGYDASREKKSSFSLTVTSAQKNEMAVFLCASSRLGVNYAEQFFGPGTRLTVL.

This clone appeared a few times. Genes and germline are mouse. The CDR3 end lies 4 residues beyond the end of the read and is filled in from the germline J gene. The chain employs TRBV19 and TRBJ2-4; TRBD1 agrees at 7 bases. With V trimmed by 6 bases and J by 0 bases, 4 bases remained unmatched. The germline gives CDR1 FNHDT, CDR2 SITEND (reference sequence). The length of the CDR3 is 14 residues. The CDR3 DNA, read in part, is TGTGCCAGCACCCGACAGGGTAGTCAAAAC. This gives the protein CASTRQGSQN. The whole CDR3 protein is CASTRQGSQNTLYF.

The table lists this clone with a few counts. These gene names are mouse names. Read sequence stops 4 residues before the CDR3 end, and the germline J gene provides the missing end. The chain employs TRBV13-2 and TRBJ2-5; 8 bases line up with TRBD1. Germline V gives CDR1 NNHNN, CDR2 SYGAGS (reference sequence). The CDR3 contains 13 residues. CDR3 DNA (partial): TGTGCCAGCGGTGAACAGGGGGGAGAC. It yields the protein CASGEQGGD. The whole CDR3 region reads CASGEQGGDTQYF.

This clone turned up a few times. Germline and genes here are mouse. The read gets to within 4 residues of the CDR3 end, and the germline J gene fills in the rest. Other DNA sequences in this specimen translate into the identical CDR3. The J gene is TRBJ2-5, the V gene TRBV14; 7 bases are a match to TRBD1. This CDR3 contains 14 residues. Germline V gives CDR1 SGHDT, CDR2 FRDEAV. CDR3 DNA (partial): TGTGCCAGCAGTTCTACAGGGGTAGGGGAC. Protein sequence: CASSSTGVGD. The complete CDR3 protein is CASSSTGVGDTQYF. The variable domain in full, completed from reference TRBV14 and TRBJ2-5, reads EAGVTQSPRYAVLQEGQAVSFWCDPISGHDTLYWYQQPRDQGPQLLVYFRDEAVIDNSQLPSDRFSAVRPKGTNSTLKIQSAKQGDTATYLCASSSTGVGDTQYFGPGTRLLVL.